This T cell receptor (beta chain) derives from a study of T cell changes during pregnancy in multiple sclerosis. The CDR3 is 13 amino acids. Germline trimming cut 7 bases from V and 4 bases from J; bases unmatched to any gene: 7. Germline-derived CDR1 and CDR2 are SNHLY and FYNNEI. Profiling relied on immunoSEQ multiplex PCR, and the TCRdb table lists in-frame clones only, not all of them. The sample includes approximately 49,000 clones, 90% of them seen just once. Sequences were derived from peripheral blood, sampled after pregnancy. This sequence originates from a female donor in good health, enrolled as a control in a pregnancy study. The V gene is TRBV2, the J gene TRBJ2-7, with 7 positions matching TRBD1. The CDR3 sequence is CASKRTGVYEQYF. The CDR3 DNA sequence: TGTGCCAGCAAAAGAACAGGGGTTTACGAGCAGTACTTC. Combining the CDR3 with reference TRBV2 and TRBJ2-7 gives the whole variable domain EPEVTQTPSHQVTQMGQEVILRCVPISNHLYFYWYRQILGQKVEFLVSFYNNEISEKSEIFDDQFSVERPDGSNFTLKIRSTKLEDSAMYFCASKRTGVYEQYFGPGTRLTVT.